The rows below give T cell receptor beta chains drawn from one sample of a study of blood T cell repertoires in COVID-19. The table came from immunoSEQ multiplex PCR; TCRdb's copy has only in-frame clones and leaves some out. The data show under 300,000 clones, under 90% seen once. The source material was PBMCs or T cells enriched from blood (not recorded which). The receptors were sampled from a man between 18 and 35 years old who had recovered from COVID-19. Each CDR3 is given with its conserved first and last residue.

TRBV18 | CASSPVAGTRDYEQYF
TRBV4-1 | CASSGLADGAYEQYF
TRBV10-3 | CAISESAADRGTEAFF
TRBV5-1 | CASSVLTGSGTDTQYF
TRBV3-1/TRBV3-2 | CASSQEGDRADTEAFF
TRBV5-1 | CASSLAGTSPFQYF
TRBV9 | CASSVGPTGGRGDTQYF
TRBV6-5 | CASTSGDTQYF
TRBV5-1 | CASSSGLAGVPFPGELFF
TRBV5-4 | CASSLTGGQREGRLGEQFF
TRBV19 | CASSISDKWNTEAFF
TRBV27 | CASSSGGRENQPQHF
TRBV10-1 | CASSRGLAGGETQYF
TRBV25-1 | CASRPRSSYNEQFF
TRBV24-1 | CASPVYRQGQPQHF
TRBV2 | CASRRTGRQPQHF
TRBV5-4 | CASRESGTGAGYTF
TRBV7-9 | CASSFGEETQYF
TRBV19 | CASCRQHGTNYGYTF
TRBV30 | CAWALGQNSPLHF
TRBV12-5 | CASVPDWSYEQYF
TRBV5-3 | CARSPQGASGANVLTF
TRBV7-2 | CASSLAQGAVNTEAFF
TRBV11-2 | CASSLETHGEQYF